The sequence of this T cell receptor (beta chain) was determined in a study of cytomegalovirus exposure and HLA in healthy donors. Overall study findings and caveats: A classifier reportedly called cytomegalovirus status with high sensitivity and specificity. Clonal expansion, a later analysis showed, was greater in HLA-associated TCR beta chains than in equally common others.

The PCR had 60 Vbeta and 13 Jbeta primers. The assay was immunoSEQ multiplex PCR, and TCRdb's table has in-frame clones only and misses some. The data hold approximately 160,000 clones, with 75% observed a single time. V was pared by 2 bases and J by 8 bases, with 6 bases of the junction left unmatched. The CDR3 length is 15 residues. The germline V gene encodes CDR1 SGHRS and CDR2 YFSETQ. As regards this clone: The antigen remains undetermined.

V gene TRBV5-1 combines with J gene TRBJ2-1; 11 bases are shared with TRBD1. Sequencing was done on a sample of PBMCs. This TCR derives from a male donor in good health and CMV-seronegative. In DNA form, the CDR3 reads TGCGCCAGCAGCTTAGGACAGGGGGCCGGCGATGAGCAGTTCTTC. It translates to CASSLGQGAGDEQFF.